A selection of T cell receptor beta chains follows, all from one sample in a study of cytomegalovirus exposure and HLA in healthy donors. Profiling relied on immunoSEQ multiplex PCR, and the TCRdb table lists in-frame clones only, not all of them. Of 200,000 to 250,000 clones in the sample, about four fifths are singletons; the top ten hold approximately 10%. The sample taken for sequencing was PBMCs. Every receptor here comes from a woman between 45 and 60 years old in good health and CMV-seropositive. The CDR3 runs from the conserved cysteine through the conserved F or W. A D gene is named only where the DNA matches it firmly. Size is stated for part of the rows, as once, few or many counts, or as a class when the clone is expanded.

clone size: NA
V gene: TRBV29-1
J gene: TRBJ2-2
D gene: NA
CDR3 protein: CSVEEKGVYTGELFF
CDR3 DNA: TGCAGCGTTGAAGAAAAGGGAGTGTACACCGGGGAGCTGTTTTTT

clone size: NA
V gene: TRBV6-1
J gene: TRBJ2-3
D gene: NA
CDR3 protein: CASSETGQLDTDTQYF
CDR3 DNA: TGTGCCAGCAGTGAAACAGGACAGTTAGACACAGATACGCAGTATTTT

clone size: NA
V gene: TRBV5-6
J gene: TRBJ1-6
D gene: NA
CDR3 protein: CASSFGGWGSPLHF
CDR3 DNA: TGTGCCAGCAGCTTCGGGGGGTGGGGTTCACCCCTCCACTTT

clone size: once
V gene: TRBV23-1
J gene: TRBJ2-7
D gene: TRBD1
CDR3 protein: CASSQSGRTGATYEQYF
CDR3 DNA: TGCGCCAGCAGTCAATCGGGAAGGACAGGGGCTACCTACGAGCAGTACTTC

clone size: NA
V gene: TRBV10-3
J gene: TRBJ1-2
D gene: NA
CDR3 protein: CAISETGMRGYTF
CDR3 DNA: TGTGCCATCAGTGAGACCGGGATGCGTGGCTACACCTTC

clone size: NA
V gene: TRBV30
J gene: TRBJ1-4
D gene: TRBD1
CDR3 protein: CAWGDRNEKLFF
CDR3 DNA: TGTGCCTGGGGGGACAGGAATGAAAAACTGTTTTTT

clone size: NA
V gene: TRBV5-1
J gene: TRBJ1-4
D gene: NA
CDR3 protein: CASSLTVLNEKLFF
CDR3 DNA: TGCGCCAGCAGCTTGACAGTCCTTAATGAAAAACTGTTTTTT

clone size: NA
V gene: TRBV4-1
J gene: TRBJ1-3
D gene: TRBD1
CDR3 protein: CASSQGGTGWGNTIYF
CDR3 DNA: TGCGCCAGCAGCCAAGGAGGGACAGGCTGGGGAAACACCATATATTTT

clone size: once
V gene: TRBV19
J gene: TRBJ1-4
D gene: TRBD1
CDR3 protein: CASAIRGDNEKLFF
CDR3 DNA: TGTGCCAGCGCAATCAGGGGGGATAATGAAAAACTGTTTTTT

clone size: NA
V gene: TRBV13
J gene: TRBJ2-6
D gene: NA
CDR3 protein: CASSRQGTGANVLTF
CDR3 DNA: TGTGCCAGCAGCCGGCAGGGAACTGGGGCCAACGTCCTGACTTTC

clone size: NA
V gene: TRBV27
J gene: TRBJ2-7
D gene: TRBD1
CDR3 protein: CASSPQGKSSYEQYF
CDR3 DNA: TGTGCCAGCAGTCCACAGGGGAAAAGCTCCTACGAGCAGTACTTC

clone size: NA
V gene: TRBV29-1
J gene: TRBJ1-1
D gene: TRBD1
CDR3 protein: CSVETGGVSAFF
CDR3 DNA: TGCAGCGTCGAGACAGGGGGTGTTTCAGCTTTCTTT

clone size: NA
V gene: TRBV9
J gene: TRBJ2-1
D gene: NA
CDR3 protein: CASSVVVGAGEQFF
CDR3 DNA: TGTGCCAGCAGCGTAGTGGTGGGGGCTGGTGAGCAGTTCTTC

clone size: few
V gene: TRBV7-2
J gene: TRBJ2-7
D gene: NA
CDR3 protein: CASSLFQGVDEQYF
CDR3 DNA: TGTGCCAGCAGCCTGTTCCAGGGTGTGGACGAGCAGTACTTC

clone size: NA
V gene: TRBV28
J gene: TRBJ1-4
D gene: NA
CDR3 protein: CAIRRIGGEKLFF
CDR3 DNA: TGTGCCATACGGCGGATCGGGGGTGAAAAACTGTTTTTT

clone size: NA
V gene: TRBV29-1
J gene: TRBJ2-5
D gene: NA
CDR3 protein: CSVEGASALRETQYF
CDR3 DNA: TGCAGCGTTGAGGGGGCCAGCGCGCTCCGCGAGACCCAGTACTTC

clone size: once
V gene: TRBV20-1
J gene: TRBJ2-7
D gene: NA
CDR3 protein: CSAETGSEQYF
CDR3 DNA: TGCAGTGCAGAAACAGGGAGTGAGCAGTACTTC

clone size: once
V gene: TRBV27
J gene: TRBJ1-1
D gene: TRBD1
CDR3 protein: CASSPWTGSMNTEAFF
CDR3 DNA: TGTGCCAGCAGTCCTTGGACAGGGTCTATGAACACTGAAGCTTTCTTT

clone size: NA
V gene: TRBV10-3
J gene: TRBJ1-5
D gene: NA
CDR3 protein: CAISTGGNQPQHF
CDR3 DNA: TGTGCCATCAGTACGGGGGGCAATCAGCCCCAGCATTTT

clone size: NA
V gene: TRBV11-2
J gene: TRBJ1-3
D gene: NA
CDR3 protein: CASSPAREANTIYF
CDR3 DNA: TGTGCCAGCAGCCCAGCTCGGGAGGCGAACACCATATATTTT

clone size: NA
V gene: TRBV10-3
J gene: TRBJ2-1
D gene: NA
CDR3 protein: CAISESPGVNEQFF
CDR3 DNA: TGTGCCATCAGTGAGTCGCCGGGAGTGAATGAGCAGTTCTTC

clone size: once
V gene: TRBV5-1
J gene: TRBJ1-2
D gene: NA
CDR3 protein: CASSGSPQGRQSGYTF
CDR3 DNA: TGCGCCAGCAGCGGCTCCCCACAGGGACGGCAGTCTGGCTACACCTTC

clone size: NA
V gene: TRBV5-1
J gene: TRBJ1-6
D gene: TRBD1
CDR3 protein: CASSLTGVDSPLHF
CDR3 DNA: TGCGCCAGCAGCTTAACAGGGGTGGATTCACCCCTCCACTTT

clone size: once
V gene: TRBV2
J gene: TRBJ2-6
D gene: NA
CDR3 protein: CASSEEDSFPSIGANVLTF
CDR3 DNA: TGTGCCAGCAGTGAAGAGGACAGTTTTCCGTCGATTGGGGCCAACGTCCTGACTTTC

clone size: NA
V gene: TRBV11-2
J gene: TRBJ1-1
D gene: TRBD1
CDR3 protein: CASSRDRGLNTEAFF
CDR3 DNA: TGTGCCAGCAGCCGGGACAGGGGATTGAACACTGAAGCTTTCTTT

clone size: NA
V gene: TRBV7-9
J gene: TRBJ1-6
D gene: TRBD1
CDR3 protein: CASRTGTGFFDSPLHF
CDR3 DNA: TGTGCCAGCAGGACCGGGACAGGGTTCTTCGATTCACCCCTCCACTTT

clone size: NA
V gene: TRBV15
J gene: TRBJ1-6
D gene: NA
CDR3 protein: CATSRDPQGLPLHF
CDR3 DNA: TGTGCCACCAGCAGAGACCCACAGGGATTACCCCTCCACTTT

clone size: few
V gene: TRBV6-6
J gene: TRBJ1-3
D gene: NA
CDR3 protein: CASSAPPRGNTIYF
CDR3 DNA: TGTGCCAGCAGTGCGCCCCCGAGGGGAAACACCATATATTTT

clone size: NA
V gene: TRBV4-2
J gene: TRBJ2-3
D gene: TRBD2
CDR3 protein: CASSQSLQRGNTDTQYF
CDR3 DNA: TGTGCCAGCAGCCAAAGTCTTCAGCGGGGGAACACAGATACGCAGTATTTT

clone size: NA
V gene: TRBV2
J gene: TRBJ2-3
D gene: TRBD1
CDR3 protein: CASSESTGGWYTQYF
CDR3 DNA: TGTGCCAGCAGTGAATCGACAGGGGGCTGGTATACGCAGTATTTT

clone size: NA
V gene: TRBV4-1
J gene: TRBJ1-1
D gene: NA
CDR3 protein: CASSPGPRGEAFF
CDR3 DNA: TGCGCCAGCAGCCCAGGCCCCAGGGGTGAAGCTTTCTTT

clone size: NA
V gene: TRBV4-3
J gene: TRBJ1-4
D gene: TRBD1
CDR3 protein: CASSRQTGSNEKLFF
CDR3 DNA: TGCGCCAGCAGCCGTCAGACAGGGTCTAATGAAAAACTGTTTTTT

clone size: NA
V gene: TRBV14
J gene: TRBJ2-7
D gene: NA
CDR3 protein: CASSHQVSYEQYF
CDR3 DNA: TGTGCCAGCAGCCATCAGGTCTCCTACGAGCAGTACTTC

clone size: NA
V gene: TRBV11-2
J gene: TRBJ1-5
D gene: NA
CDR3 protein: CASSLERDQPQHF
CDR3 DNA: TGTGCCAGCAGCTTAGAGAGGGATCAGCCCCAGCATTTT

clone size: NA
V gene: TRBV6-1
J gene: TRBJ2-1
D gene: TRBD2
CDR3 protein: CASSLLAGFDEQFF
CDR3 DNA: TGTGCCAGCAGTTTACTAGCGGGGTTCGATGAGCAGTTCTTC

clone size: NA
V gene: TRBV5-1
J gene: TRBJ2-1
D gene: TRBD2
CDR3 protein: CASSSGFAGGPNEQFF
CDR3 DNA: TGCGCCAGCAGCTCCGGCTTCGCGGGGGGGCCTAATGAGCAGTTCTTC

clone size: NA
V gene: TRBV5-1
J gene: TRBJ2-5
D gene: TRBD1
CDR3 protein: CASSPSSGTGVETQYF
CDR3 DNA: TGCGCCAGCAGCCCCTCCTCCGGGACAGGGGTAGAGACCCAGTACTTC

clone size: NA
V gene: TRBV7-2
J gene: TRBJ2-2
D gene: TRBD2
CDR3 protein: CASSFPLGGATGELFF
CDR3 DNA: TGTGCCAGCAGCTTCCCCCTCGGGGGGGCTACCGGGGAGCTGTTTTTT

clone size: NA
V gene: TRBV7-3
J gene: TRBJ1-1
D gene: TRBD1
CDR3 protein: CASSRTGTGTNTEAFF
CDR3 DNA: TGTGCCAGCAGCCGCACCGGGACAGGGACGAACACTGAAGCTTTCTTT

clone size: few
V gene: TRBV6-1
J gene: TRBJ1-1
D gene: NA
CDR3 protein: CACPRGRLTEAFF
CDR3 DNA: TGTGCCTGCCCTCGGGGTCGTCTTACTGAAGCTTTCTTT

clone size: few
V gene: TRBV5-1
J gene: TRBJ1-1
D gene: NA
CDR3 protein: CASSPVLGENTEAFF
CDR3 DNA: TGCGCCAGCAGCCCGGTCCTCGGGGAGAACACTGAAGCTTTCTTT

clone size: NA
V gene: TRBV7-2
J gene: TRBJ1-5
D gene: NA
CDR3 protein: CASSPIRQANQPQHF
CDR3 DNA: TGTGCCAGCAGCCCTATCAGACAGGCCAATCAGCCCCAGCATTTT

clone size: NA
V gene: TRBV27
J gene: TRBJ2-2
D gene: TRBD2
CDR3 protein: CASSPRTSFTGELFF
CDR3 DNA: TGTGCCAGCAGCCCACGGACTAGCTTTACCGGGGAGCTGTTTTTT

clone size: NA
V gene: TRBV7-7
J gene: TRBJ2-7
D gene: TRBD2
CDR3 protein: CASSTSVSYEQYF
CDR3 DNA: TGTGCCAGCAGCACTAGCGTCTCCTACGAGCAGTACTTC

clone size: NA
V gene: TRBV5-4
J gene: TRBJ1-1
D gene: NA
CDR3 protein: CASSRAGDRNTEAFF
CDR3 DNA: TGTGCCAGCAGTCGGGCGGGCGATCGGAACACTGAAGCTTTCTTT

clone size: NA
V gene: TRBV27
J gene: TRBJ1-6
D gene: TRBD1
CDR3 protein: CASAGQGTSPLHF
CDR3 DNA: TGTGCCAGCGCGGGACAGGGAACTTCACCCCTCCACTTT

clone size: NA
V gene: TRBV19
J gene: TRBJ2-7
D gene: NA
CDR3 protein: CASSIDRGSYEQYF
CDR3 DNA: TGTGCCAGTAGTATAGATCGGGGTTCCTACGAGCAGTACTTC

clone size: NA
V gene: TRBV7-9
J gene: TRBJ1-2
D gene: NA
CDR3 protein: CASSPTMDWGYTF
CDR3 DNA: TGTGCCAGCAGCCCCACTATGGACTGGGGCTACACCTTC

clone size: NA
V gene: TRBV30
J gene: TRBJ1-6
D gene: NA
CDR3 protein: CAYTVQGYSPLHF
CDR3 DNA: TGTGCCTATACGGTACAGGGTTATTCACCCCTCCACTTT

clone size: NA
V gene: TRBV10-1
J gene: TRBJ2-3
D gene: TRBD2
CDR3 protein: CASNGGGTDTQYF
CDR3 DNA: TGCGCCAGCAACGGGGGGGGCACAGATACGCAGTATTTT

clone size: NA
V gene: TRBV10-1
J gene: TRBJ1-5
D gene: NA
CDR3 protein: CASKCPGNQPQHF
CDR3 DNA: TGCGCCAGCAAATGTCCGGGTAATCAGCCCCAGCATTTT

clone size: NA
V gene: TRBV11-2
J gene: TRBJ1-1
D gene: TRBD1
CDR3 protein: CASSLGLWTGTNTEAFF
CDR3 DNA: TGTGCCAGCAGCTTAGGACTCTGGACAGGGACGAACACTGAAGCTTTCTTT

clone size: NA
V gene: TRBV7-9
J gene: TRBJ1-1
D gene: TRBD1
CDR3 protein: CASSLRDSGTEAFF
CDR3 DNA: TGTGCCAGCAGCCTTAGGGACAGCGGGACTGAAGCTTTCTTT